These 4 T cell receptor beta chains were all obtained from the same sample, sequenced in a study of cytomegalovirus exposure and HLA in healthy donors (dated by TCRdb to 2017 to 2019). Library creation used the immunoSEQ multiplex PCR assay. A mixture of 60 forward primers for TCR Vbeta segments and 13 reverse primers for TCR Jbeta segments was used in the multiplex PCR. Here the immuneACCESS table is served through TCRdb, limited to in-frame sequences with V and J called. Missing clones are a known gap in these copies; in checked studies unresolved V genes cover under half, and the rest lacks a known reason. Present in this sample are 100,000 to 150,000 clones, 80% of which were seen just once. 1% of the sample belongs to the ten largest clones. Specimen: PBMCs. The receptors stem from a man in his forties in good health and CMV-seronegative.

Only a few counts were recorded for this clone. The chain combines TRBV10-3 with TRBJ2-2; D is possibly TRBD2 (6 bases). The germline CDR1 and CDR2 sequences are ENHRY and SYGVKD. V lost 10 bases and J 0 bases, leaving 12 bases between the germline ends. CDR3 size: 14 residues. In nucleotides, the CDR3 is TGTGCCACATCGGGACTGACGAACACCGGGGAGCTGTTTTTT. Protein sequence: CATSGLTNTGELFF.

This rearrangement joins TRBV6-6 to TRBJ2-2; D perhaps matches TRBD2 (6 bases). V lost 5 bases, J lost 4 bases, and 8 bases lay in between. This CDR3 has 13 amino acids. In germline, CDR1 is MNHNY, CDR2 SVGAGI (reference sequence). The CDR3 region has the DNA TGTGCCAGCAGTCGGGAGAGCACCGGGGAGCTGTTTTTT. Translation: CASSRESTGELFF.

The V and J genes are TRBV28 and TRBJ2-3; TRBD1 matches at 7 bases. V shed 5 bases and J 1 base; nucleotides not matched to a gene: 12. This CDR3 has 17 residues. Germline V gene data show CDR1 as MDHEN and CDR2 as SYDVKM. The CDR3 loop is CASSPTNRGRGTDTQYF. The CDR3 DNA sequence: TGTGCCAGCAGTCCCACCAACAGGGGTAGGGGCACAGATACGCAGTATTTT.

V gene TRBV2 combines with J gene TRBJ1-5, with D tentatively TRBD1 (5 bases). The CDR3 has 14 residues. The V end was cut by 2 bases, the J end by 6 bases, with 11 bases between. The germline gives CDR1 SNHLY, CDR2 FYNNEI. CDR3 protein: CASSEQGMGQPQHF. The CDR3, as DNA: TGTGCCAGCAGTGAACAGGGCATGGGTCAGCCCCAGCATTTT.